The 32 T cell receptor beta chains reported below all come from one sample, sequenced in a study of T cells in Graves' hyperthyroidism and ophthalmopathy. TCR beta CDR3 regions were amplified from RNA. The HTBI primer set served for first-round RT-PCR of the TCR CDR3. Via MiXCR, TCRdb re-called the multiplex PCR reads, giving one row per CDR3 protein. The sample has about 520,000 distinct CDR3 sequences; about a fifth are singletons. Sample: blood. The origin of the receptors is a man between 18 and 29 years old with Graves' hyperthyroidism.

At least ten counts were recorded for this clonotype. The gene calls are TRBV24-1 and TRBJ1-2; unclear D gene. The length of the CDR3 is 14 residues. V was clipped by 5 bases and J by 4 bases, with 13 bases between them. CDR1 and CDR2 from the germline V gene are KGHDR and SFDVKD. The CDR3 bases are TGTGCCACCAGTGGTTACGCGAACGGCTATGGCTACACCTTC. This codes for CATSGYANGYGYTF.

This clonotype was observed many times. This chain connects TRBV12-5 to TRBJ1-3; no clear D gene. This CDR3 has 13 amino acids. V lost 6 bases and J 2 bases, leaving 8 bases between the germline ends. Germline assignment: CDR1 LGHNT and CDR2 FRNRAP. In DNA, the CDR3 is TGTGCTAGTGGCCGAGGAGCTGGAAACACCATATATTTT. As protein: CASGRGAGNTIYF. Full variable domain (rest looked up from reference TRBV12-5 and TRBJ1-3): DARVTQTPRHKVTEMGQEVTMRCQPILGHNTVFWYRQTMMQGLELLAYFRNRAPLDDSGMPKDRFSAEMPDATLATLKIQPSEPRDSAVYFCASGRGAGNTIYFGEGSWLTVV.

This clonotype was observed at least ten times. An end of the junction does not agree with germline; a read error may underlie this. J is TRBJ2-4 and V is TRBV12-3 or TRBV12-4; TRBD2 matches at 11 bases. The CDR3 is 20 amino acids. The CDR3 DNA sequence: TGTGCCAGCAGTTTAAGCGCGGCTAGCGGGGGGCAGGGAGCCAAAAACATTAAGTACTTC. Its protein is CASSLSAASGGQGAKNIKYF.

This chain links TRBV30 with TRBJ2-7, with 7 bases that match TRBD2. This CDR3 region has 14 residues. Germline CDR1 GTSNPN, CDR2 SVGIG (reference sequence). Losses at the gene ends were 2 bases for V and 2 bases for J; bases not matched to a gene: 6. CDR3 nucleotides: TGTGCCTGGAGTCGCTCCGGGGGGACCTACGAGCAGTACTTC. The encoded protein is CAWSRSGGTYEQYF.

This clonotype was seen ten or more times. The chain couples TRBV11-2 to TRBJ2-2, with D possibly TRBD1 on 5 matching bases. V was shortened by 2 bases and J by 4 bases, with 14 bases between the two germline ends. CDR1 is SGHAT and CDR2 is FQNNGV in the germline V gene. The CDR3 runs 16 residues. The CDR3 here is CASSLRGIFGTGELFF. CDR3 in DNA: TGTGCCAGCAGCTTAAGGGGAATCTTCGGCACCGGGGAGCTGTTTTTT.

This clonotype has just one count. The CDR3 sequence: CASSLGTGGSGNTIYF. CDR3 DNA: TGTGCCAGCAGCCTAGGAACAGGGGGCTCCGGAAACACCATATATTTT. V is TRBV12-3 or TRBV12-4 and J is TRBJ1-3, with 9 bases fitting TRBD1. The CDR3 contains 16 residues. Losses at the gene ends were 6 bases for V and 4 bases for J; bases not matched to a gene: 10.

Comment on this clonotype: A much larger clone differs by one base, so this may be a read error. This chain uses TRBV5-8 with TRBJ1-2; D is possibly TRBD1 (5 bases). Germline-derived CDR1 and CDR2 are SGHTS and YDEGEE. The CDR3 length is 13 residues. The CDR3 bases are TGTGTCAGCAGCAGTACAGGTCAGCGTGGCTACACCTTC. This encodes CVSSSTGQRGYTF.

The sample holds many counts of this clonotype. This sequence joins TRBV7-9 and TRBJ2-7, with D perhaps TRBD2 (6 bases). Germline V CDR1 and CDR2: SEHNR, FQNEAQ (reference sequence). The CDR3 totals 13 residues. The V and J ends lost 5 bases and 7 bases respectively, with 15 bases between them. The CDR3 loop is CASSPGDSQEQYF. CDR3 in DNA: TGTGCCAGCAGCCCGGGGGACTCTCAAGAGCAGTACTTC.

CDR3 region: CASSFLRRGETQYF. In nucleotides, the CDR3 is TGTGCCAGCAGTTTCTTGCGGCGAGGGGAGACCCAGTACTTC. The chain uses TRBV28 and TRBJ2-5; a possible D gene is TRBD2 (5 bases). CDR3 length: 14 residues. Trimming stripped 3 bases from V and 5 bases from J, with 13 bases between. Germline CDR1 and CDR2: MDHEN and SYDVKM. Together with reference TRBV28 and TRBJ2-5, the CDR3 gives the full variable domain: DVKVTQSSRYLVKRTGEKVFLECVQDMDHENMFWYRQDPGLGLRLIYFSYDVKMKEKGDIPEGYSVSREKKERFSLILESASTNQTSMYLCASSFLRRGETQYFGPGTRLLVL.

In this sample, this clonotype turned up many times. The chain uses TRBV15 and TRBJ2-3; D is perhaps TRBD2 (5 bases). CDR3 length: 12 amino acids. The germline CDR1 and CDR2 sequences are LNHNV and YYDKDF (reference sequence). V lost 5 bases and J 5 bases, leaving 8 bases between the germline ends. The DNA for the CDR3 is TGTGCCACCAGCCGGAGCGGAGATACGCAGTATTTT. Residues: CATSRSGDTQYF.

This clonotype was seen only a few times. The chain employs TRBV10-3 and TRBJ2-7; no definite D call. The CDR3 is 14 residues long. From germline, CDR1 is ENHRY and CDR2 SYGVKD. With 3 bases removed from V and 2 bases from J, the gap between germline ends came to 11 bases. The CDR3 here is CAISDSLYPYEQYF. The CDR3 bases are TGTGCCATCAGTGATTCGCTATACCCCTACGAGCAGTACTTC.

A single count supports this clonotype. The CDR3 sequence: CASSLLQGDTEAFF. In DNA form, the CDR3 reads TGCGCCAGCAGCTTGCTCCAGGGGGACACTGAAGCTTTCTTT. V gene TRBV5-1 combines with J gene TRBJ1-1, with 7 bases identical to TRBD1. The junction had 3 bases not matched to a gene; V was cut back by 1 base and J by 3 bases. This CDR3 has 14 amino acids. Germline CDR1 reads SGHRS; CDR2 reads YFSETQ.

This clonotype was detected many times. This chain links TRBV19 with TRBJ1-3; the D is unclear. V dropped 5 bases and J dropped 4 bases, with 9 bases sitting between them. Per germline, CDR1 LNHDA and CDR2 SQIVND (reference sequence). The CDR3 runs 13 residues. The CDR3 sequence: CASSAQAGNTIYF. CDR3 bases: TGTGCCAGTAGTGCCCAGGCCGGAAACACCATATATTTT. The complete variable domain, with remaining parts taken from reference TRBV19 and TRBJ1-3, reads DGGITQSPKYLFRKEGQNVTLSCEQNLNHDAMYWYRQDPGQGLRLIYYSQIVNDFQKGDIAEGYSVSREKKESFPLTVTSAQKNPTAFYLCASSAQAGNTIYFGEGSWLTVV.

Many counts were recorded for this clonotype. The chain recombines TRBV28 with TRBJ2-5; D ambiguous. From germline, CDR1 is MDHEN and CDR2 SYDVKM. This CDR3 spans 13 amino acids. V was trimmed by 6 bases and J by 1 base, leaving 9 bases between them. CDR3 bases: TGTGCCAGCAGGTCGACGGGCCAAGAGACCCAGTACTTC. Its translation is CASRSTGQETQYF.

Concerning this clonotype itself: It may be a read error: a sequence one base away is much more abundant. This chain uses TRBV11-2 with TRBJ1-3, with D possibly being TRBD1 (6 bases). The CDR3 runs 15 residues. Per germline, CDR1 SGHAT and CDR2 FQNNGV. The CDR3 sequence: CASSLRQGNGNTICF. The CDR3 nucleotides read TGTGCCAGCAGCTTGAGGCAGGGGAACGGAAACACCATATGTTTT. The full variable domain, with the rest looked up from reference TRBV11-2 and TRBJ1-3, is EAGVAQSPRYKIIEKRQSVAFWCNPISGHATLYWYQQILGQGPKLLIQFQNNGVVDDSQLPKDRFSAERLKGVDSTLKIQPAKLEDSAVYLCASSLRQGNGNTICFGEGSWLTVV.

The chain couples TRBV15 to TRBJ1-2; TRBD1 aligns across 9 bases. This CDR3 is 14 amino acids long. V lost 5 bases, J lost 3 bases, and 4 bases stayed unmatched. Germline CDR1 LNHNV, CDR2 YYDKDF (reference sequence). This CDR3 is CATSPTGGDYGYTF. CDR3 DNA sequence: TGTGCCACCAGCCCGACAGGGGGTGACTATGGCTACACCTTC.

The table lists this clonotype with many counts. This chain uses TRBV12-5 with TRBJ1-3; unclear D gene. This CDR3 has 12 residues. Trimming stripped 6 bases from V and 4 bases from J, with 7 bases between. CDR1 LGHNT and CDR2 FRNRAP come from the germline V gene. As DNA, the CDR3 is TGTGCTAGTGGCGTACAGGGAAACACCATATATTTT. Amino acid sequence: CASGVQGNTIYF.

This chain connects TRBV12-3 or TRBV12-4 to TRBJ2-7, with 7 bases matching TRBD2. Trimming cost V 5 bases and J 7 bases; bases outside gene matches: 5. The CDR3 runs 12 residues. The CDR3 reads CASSSGVGEQYF. Written as DNA, the CDR3 is TGTGCCAGCAGTAGCGGGGTCGGGGAGCAGTACTTC.

This clonotype showed up many times. The chain recombines TRBV6-2 or TRBV6-3 with TRBJ1-6; TRBD1 agrees at 7 bases. Germline loops: CDR1 MNHEY, CDR2 SVGEGT. The CDR3 extends over 14 amino acids. V dropped 4 bases and J dropped 5; count of bases not matched to a gene: 2. In DNA form, the CDR3 reads TGTGCCAGCAGTTCCGGGACAGATAATTCACCCCTCCACTTT. Translation: CASSSGTDNSPLHF.

Ten or more counts support this clonotype. V usage is TRBV2 and J usage is TRBJ2-7; D is undetermined. The CDR3 extends over 12 amino acids. The germline CDR1 and CDR2 sequences are SNHLY and FYNNEI. Trimming cost V 3 bases and J 4 bases, with 7 bases left between them. The CDR3 sequence is CASSDSAYEQYF. In DNA form, the CDR3 reads TGTGCCAGCAGTGACTCTGCTTACGAGCAGTACTTC.

A remark on this clonotype: A junction boundary mismatches the germline segment, possibly from a read error. V usage is TRBV11-1 and J usage is TRBJ2-7; maybe TRBD1 (5 bases). Germline V gives CDR1 SGHAT, CDR2 FQDESV (reference sequence). CDR3 length equals 14 residues. The CDR3 sequence: CAISYFWQGGEQYF. CDR3 nucleotides: TGTGCCATCAGCTACTTTTGGCAGGGTGGAGAGCAGTACTTC. Together with reference TRBV11-1 and TRBJ2-7, the CDR3 gives the full variable domain: EAEVAQSPRYKITEKSQAVAFWCDPISGHATLYWYRQILGQGPELLVQFQDESVVDDSQLPKDRFSAERLKGVDSTLKIQPAELGDSAMYLCAISYFWQGGEQYFGPGTRLTVT.

This clonotype was seen only a few times. The V call is TRBV18, the J call TRBJ2-7; a weak D match, TRBD2 (5 bases). The CDR3 runs to 14 residues. The germline CDR1 and CDR2 sequences are KGHSH and LQKENI. Trimming removed 4 bases at V and 3 bases at J, with 13 bases between. The CDR3 region is CASSLEAGLYEQYF. DNA for the CDR3: TGTGCCAGCTCACTCGAGGCAGGACTCTACGAGCAGTACTTC.

The V gene is TRBV11-3, the J gene TRBJ2-2, with 8 bases aligning to TRBD2. The V gene end was trimmed by 6 bases and the J gene end by 7 bases; junction bases not matched to a gene: 7. Per the germline V gene, CDR1 is SGHNT and CDR2 is YENEEA. This CDR3 comprises 14 residues. The chain's CDR3 is CASRSPRGGGELFF. The CDR3, as DNA: TGTGCCAGCAGATCGCCCCGGGGGGGCGGGGAGCTGTTTTTT.

This clonotype was found a few times. In nucleotides, the CDR3 is TGTGCCAGCGGGACCGGGATGAACACTGAAGCTTTCTTT. Its protein product is CASGTGMNTEAFF. The J gene is TRBJ1-1, the V gene TRBV7-6, with D possibly being TRBD1 (5 bases). The CDR3 sequence is 13 residues long. CDR1 is SGHVS, CDR2 FNYEAQ, per germline. Trimming left V 8 bases short and J 0 bases short, with 10 bases between.

This clonotype was recorded at least ten times. The chain recombines TRBV11-3 with TRBJ2-2, with D unclear. Trimming cost V 5 bases and J 0 bases, with 10 bases left between them. This CDR3 spans 15 amino acids. The germline V gene encodes CDR1 SGHNT and CDR2 YENEEA. The CDR3 DNA is TGTGCCAGCAGCCCACGGAACCCGAACACCGGGGAGCTGTTTTTT. Translation gives CASSPRNPNTGELFF.

This clonotype came up many times. V usage is TRBV16 and J usage is TRBJ1-5; D ambiguous. The V gene lost 0 bases and the J gene lost 0 bases, with 12 bases spanning the gap. This CDR3 has 17 amino acids. The germline gives CDR1 KGHSY, CDR2 FQNENV. CDR3: CASSQSLELYSNQPQHF. The CDR3 nucleotides are TGTGCCAGCAGCCAATCGTTAGAGCTTTATAGCAATCAGCCCCAGCATTTT.

V and J are TRBV2 and TRBJ2-7; no definite D call. The CDR3 is 11 amino acids. The germline CDR1 and CDR2 sequences are SNHLY and FYNNEI. V shed 5 bases and J shed 6 bases, with 8 bases lying between them. CDR3 protein: CASSSSPEQYF. The DNA for the CDR3 is TGTGCCAGCAGTAGTAGCCCCGAGCAGTACTTC.

This clonotype was observed a few times. A clone one base away is much larger, so this may be a read error. The CDR3 region is CSSRRGRSYEQYF. The CDR3 nucleotides are TGCTCCAGCAGACGAGGGCGGTCCTACGAGCAGTACTTC. This chain links TRBV5-1 with TRBJ2-7; TRBD2 is a possible D gene (5 bases). CDR1 is SGHRS, CDR2 YFSETQ, per germline. This CDR3 has 13 residues.

This clonotype was seen repeatedly, ten times or more. This sequence joins TRBV12-3 or TRBV12-4 and TRBJ2-5; 8 nucleotides agree with TRBD2. J gave up 7 bases and V 5 bases, and 3 bases lay outside the gene matches. The CDR3 is 12 residues long. DNA for the CDR3: TGTGCCAGCAGTAGCGGGGGAGGGACCCAGTACTTC. The encoded protein is CASSSGGGTQYF.

This chain uses TRBV30 with TRBJ2-5; no clear D. V shed 2 bases and J shed 4 bases, with 8 bases lying between them. The CDR3 runs to 12 residues. Germline V lookup: CDR1 GTSNPN, CDR2 SVGIG (reference sequence). CDR3 DNA sequence: TGTGCCTGGAGTCCAGTTGCAGAGACCCAGTACTTC. This gives the protein CAWSPVAETQYF. The complete variable domain, with remaining parts taken from reference TRBV30 and TRBJ2-5, reads SQTIHQWPATLVQPVGSPLSLECTVEGTSNPNLYWYRQAAGRGLQLLFYSVGIGQISSEVPQNLSASRPQDRQFILSSKKLLLSDSGFYLCAWSPVAETQYFGPGTRLLVL.

This chain connects TRBV18 to TRBJ2-2, with D maybe TRBD1 (5 bases). V was shortened by 2 bases and J by 3 bases, with 13 bases between the two germline ends. Per the germline V gene, CDR1 is KGHSH and CDR2 is LQKENI. The CDR3 is made up of 16 amino acids. The CDR3 loop reads CASSPLEQGYTGELFF. The CDR3 region has the DNA TGTGCCAGCTCACCATTGGAGCAGGGTTACACCGGGGAGCTGTTTTTT. The full variable domain, its missing parts supplied by reference TRBV18 and TRBJ2-2, is NAGVMQNPRHLVRRRGQEARLRCSPMKGHSHVYWYRQLPEEGLKFMVYLQKENIIDESGMPKERFSAEFPKEGPSILRIQQVVRGDSAAYFCASSPLEQGYTGELFFGEGSRLTVL.

This clonotype was detected a few times. The J gene is TRBJ2-7, the V gene TRBV2; D is unresolved. V lost 6 bases, J lost 4 bases, and 10 bases lay in between. This CDR3 contains 12 residues. Germline V gene sequence: CDR1 SNHLY, CDR2 FYNNEI. CDR3 residues: CASRGFRYEQYF. The CDR3 bases are TGTGCCAGCAGAGGCTTTCGGTACGAGCAGTACTTC. Filled out from reference TRBV2 and TRBJ2-7, the complete variable domain reads EPEVTQTPSHQVTQMGQEVILRCVPISNHLYFYWYRQILGQKVEFLVSFYNNEISEKSEIFDDQFSVERPDGSNFTLKIRSTKLEDSAMYFCASRGFRYEQYFGPGTRLTVT.